The text below deals with one T cell receptor beta chain. This clonotype occurred many times. Its antigen remains unidentified. No base-level quality is on record; no much larger clone is a single base apart. The data were taken from a study of T cells in Graves' hyperthyroidism and ophthalmopathy (dated by TCRdb to the late 2010s). Concerning the study at large: Peripheral blood samples were taken at the time of initial diagnosis, prior to any treatment. TCR V-J signatures able to tell the groups apart were searched for in a discovery cohort of more than 90 patients, of whom about 40 had Graves' ophthalmopathy and 57 had stable Graves' hyperthyroidism. Prospective prediction of ophthalmopathy was tested in an independent validation cohort consisting of fewer than 20 hyperthyroidism patients and some 17 patients who later progressed to ophthalmopathy. The 100 discovery patients were divided at random into training and test sets in a 7:3 ratio. The study also compared thyroid tissue and blood T-cell repertoires from a handful of Graves' hyperthyroidism patients. After sampling, hyperthyroidism patients received methimazole starting at 30 mg daily, and ophthalmopathy patients received high-dose intravenous methylprednisolone. The paper reports TCR Vbeta CDR3 sequencing of approximately 140 peripheral blood samples: over 40 ophthalmopathy, fewer than 80 hyperthyroidism and 17 progressor patients.

Amplification of TCR beta CDR3 regions was carried out from RNA transcripts. A first-round RT-PCR of the TCR CDR3 used the HTBI primer set with the Qiagen OneStep RT-PCR kit. Libraries were constructed in a second round of multiplex PCR, after which size selection and purification were performed. Libraries were sequenced paired-end with 100 bp reads on an Illumina HiSeq2000. On the study's bioinformatics: SOAPnuke was used to process the raw data, removing reads that contained adapters or uncalled bases, had a mean Phred below 15, or lacked an exact match to the constant primer or identifier. COPE v1.2.5 was used to merge high-quality paired reads, and clonotypes were defined as unique nucleotide sequences. Clonotypes were aligned to IMGT TRBV, TRBD and TRBJ reference segments using MiTCR v1.1. The analysis included only V-J combinations with a frequency above 0.0001, which together covered roughly 99% of the repertoires. The TCS score was defined as the ratio of F50 (clonal expansion) to E x V (chaos), calculated using BLOSUM62-based TCRdist between CDR3 peptides within each V-J. Welch's t-statistics and random forest reduced around 510 V-J features to 13, which were used in a naive Bayes classifier (R e1071). TCRdb applied fastp at Q25 and MiXCR to the public reads, then kept only in-frame beta chains. Entries that share a CDR3 protein sequence are merged under the most common genes and DNA. The V and J calls were not made by the authors but by TCRdb's processing. This sample has 350,000 to 400,000 distinct CDR3 sequences in its table, and 14% to 15% of those were observed once. The ten largest clonotypes hold approximately 30% of the sample.

General study outcomes and caveats: A model built on a 13 V-J signature distinguished ophthalmopathy from stable hyperthyroidism, reaching over 85% sensitivity and 81% to 83% specificity in cross-validation and 80%/75% in testing. Sample size was not statistically predetermined, and blinding of investigators to group allocation was not performed. During validation, the model predicted progression to ophthalmopathy a median of approximately 7 months ahead of onset, with almost 71% sensitivity and around 73% specificity. Most expanded thyroid clonotypes (frequency above 0.001) were also detected in blood, suggesting blood repertoires may reflect thyroid immune responses.

Unmatched junction bases come to 2, with V trimmed by 5 bases and J by 4 bases. The germline V gene (reference sequence) provides CDR1 MNHEY and CDR2 SMNVEV. Its CDR3 holds 13 amino acids, cysteine through phenylalanine. The sequence is cut down to CDR3 DNA, 39 bases in frame from base 1. Graves' hyperthyroidism was defined as stable when no progression to ophthalmopathy occurred over 18 months of follow-up. Hyperthyroidism patients were newly diagnosed, had a disease duration of under 2 months, and were aged 18 to 65 years. Exclusion was applied to patients with uncontrolled infections, other autoimmune diseases, pregnancy or lactation. Diagnoses relied on clinical symptoms, serum thyroxine and TRAb, thyroid ultrasound and orbital computed tomography. PBMCs were separated from about 10 ml of fresh peripheral blood using Ficoll-Paque density gradient centrifugation. Total RNA was extracted using Trizol reagent, and RNA quality was assessed on an Agilent 2100 Bioanalyzer.

This TCR was sampled from a woman in her 30s with Graves' hyperthyroidism. Sequenced material: blood. This chain is built from TRBV27 and TRBJ2-1, and 7 junctional nucleotides match TRBD1. In nucleotide form, the sequence is TGTGCCAGCAGTCCGACAGGGTACAATGAGCAGTTCTTC. This codes for CASSPTGYNEQFF.